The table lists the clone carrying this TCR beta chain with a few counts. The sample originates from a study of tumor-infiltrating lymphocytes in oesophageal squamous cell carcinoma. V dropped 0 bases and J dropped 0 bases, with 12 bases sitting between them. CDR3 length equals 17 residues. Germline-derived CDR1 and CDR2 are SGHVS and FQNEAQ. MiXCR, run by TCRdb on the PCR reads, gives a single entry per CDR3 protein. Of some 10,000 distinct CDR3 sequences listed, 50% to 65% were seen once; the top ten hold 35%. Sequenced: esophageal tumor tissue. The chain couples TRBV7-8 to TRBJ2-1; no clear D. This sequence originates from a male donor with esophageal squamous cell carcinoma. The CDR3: CASSLAGEYISYNEQFF. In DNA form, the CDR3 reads TGTGCCAGCAGCTTAGCGGGCGAATACATCTCCTACAATGAGCAGTTCTTC.